This TCR beta chain was captured by sequencing in a study of T cell changes during pregnancy in multiple sclerosis. Using immunoSEQ multiplex PCR, the repertoire was profiled, and TCRdb retains in-frame clones only, with some absent. The table includes around 23,000 clones, 90% detected once. In germline, CDR1 is SGHTA, CDR2 FQGTGA. Trimming stripped 3 bases from V and 2 bases from J, with 12 bases between. This CDR3 is 15 amino acids long. The genes are TRBV7-3 and TRBJ2-3, with a weak D call TRBD2 (6 bases). The sequence derives from a female donor in good health, enrolled as a control in a pregnancy study. The sequenced sample was CD8+ T cells from peripheral blood mononuclear cells, obtained in the third trimester of pregnancy. The CDR3 region has the DNA TGTGCCAGCAGCTTTACCGGGAGCCACACAGATACGCAGTATTTT. Its protein product is CASSFTGSHTDTQYF.